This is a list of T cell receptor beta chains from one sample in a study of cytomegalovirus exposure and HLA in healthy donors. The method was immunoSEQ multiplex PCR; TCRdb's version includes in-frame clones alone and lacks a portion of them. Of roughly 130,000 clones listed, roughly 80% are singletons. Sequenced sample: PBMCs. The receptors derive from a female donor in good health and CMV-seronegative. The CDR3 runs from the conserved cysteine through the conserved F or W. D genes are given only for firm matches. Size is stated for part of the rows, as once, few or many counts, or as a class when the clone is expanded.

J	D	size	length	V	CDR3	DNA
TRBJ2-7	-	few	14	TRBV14	CASSHPKRSDEQYF	TGTGCCAGCAGCCACCCAAAGAGGAGTGACGAGCAGTACTTC
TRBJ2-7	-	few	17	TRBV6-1	CASSEARGAGSAYEQYF	TGTGCCAGCAGTGAAGCGCGTGGCGCGGGTAGCGCCTACGAGCAGTACTTC
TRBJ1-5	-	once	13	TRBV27	CASSLGGEQPQHF	TGTGCCAGCAGTTTAGGGGGCGAGCAGCCCCAGCATTTT
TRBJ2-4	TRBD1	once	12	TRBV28	CASKRGRGIQYF	TGTGCCAGCAAAAGGGGGCGAGGCATTCAGTACTTC
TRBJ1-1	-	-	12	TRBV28	CASRHRKQEAFF	TGTGCCAGCCGACACCGGAAACAGGAAGCTTTCTTT
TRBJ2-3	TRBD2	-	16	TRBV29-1	CSVEVRRGAGADTQYF	TGCAGCGTTGAAGTAAGGCGGGGGGCGGGGGCAGATACGCAGTATTTT
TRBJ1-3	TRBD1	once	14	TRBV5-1	CASRGTDSGNTIYF	TGCGCCAGTCGTGGGACAGACTCTGGAAACACCATATATTTT
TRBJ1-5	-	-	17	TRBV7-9	CASSLAVGLSIFGPQHF	TGTGCCAGCAGCTTAGCTGTGGGGCTTTCTATTTTCGGTCCCCAGCATTTT
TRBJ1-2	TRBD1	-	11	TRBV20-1	CSGTGIWGYTF	TGCAGTGGGACAGGGATTTGGGGCTACACCTTC
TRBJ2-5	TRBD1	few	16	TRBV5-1	CASSLTGGMYQETQYF	TGCGCCAGCAGCTTAACAGGGGGAATGTACCAAGAGACCCAGTACTTC
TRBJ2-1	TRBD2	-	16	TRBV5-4	CASSSVVVAGYNEQFF	TGTGCCAGCAGCTCTGTGGTAGTAGCGGGATACAATGAGCAGTTCTTC
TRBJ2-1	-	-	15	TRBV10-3	CAISVTGSSYNEQFF	TGTGCCATCAGTGTCACAGGGAGCTCCTACAATGAGCAGTTCTTC
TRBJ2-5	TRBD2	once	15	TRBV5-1	CASRTSGGAGETQYF	TGCGCCAGCAGGACCAGCGGGGGGGCCGGAGAGACCCAGTACTTC
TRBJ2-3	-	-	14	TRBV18	CASSPRPGSDTQYF	TGTGCCAGCTCCCCCCGGCCGGGGTCGGATACGCAGTATTTT
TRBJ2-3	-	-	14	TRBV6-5	CASSYSGGTDTQYF	TGTGCCAGCAGTTACTCTGGAGGCACAGATACGCAGTATTTT
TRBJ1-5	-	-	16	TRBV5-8	CASRRLQGSAYEPQHF	TGTGCCAGCCGGAGACTTCAGGGGTCCGCTTACGAGCCCCAGCATTTT
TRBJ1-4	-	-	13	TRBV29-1	CSVPGRENEKLFF	TGCAGCGTACCGGGACGGGAGAATGAAAAACTGTTTTTT
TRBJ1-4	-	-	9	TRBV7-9	CATSTELFF	TGTGCCACTTCGACAGAACTGTTTTTT
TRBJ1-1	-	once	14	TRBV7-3	CASSLSGGNTEAFF	TGTGCCAGCAGCTTAAGTGGAGGGAACACTGAAGCTTTCTTT
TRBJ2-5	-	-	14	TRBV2	CASSQGAGRETQYF	TGTGCCAGCAGTCAAGGCGCAGGGCGAGAGACCCAGTACTTC
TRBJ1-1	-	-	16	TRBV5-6	CASSLLGGGRNTEAFF	TGTGCCAGCAGCTTGTTGGGCGGGGGGCGGAACACTGAAGCTTTCTTT
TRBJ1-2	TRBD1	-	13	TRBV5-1	CASWDRNTYGYTF	TGCGCCTCCTGGGACAGGAACACCTATGGCTACACCTTC
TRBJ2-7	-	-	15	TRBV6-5	CASSPERTRAYEQYF	TGTGCCAGCAGTCCCGAGCGGACCCGCGCCTACGAGCAGTACTTC
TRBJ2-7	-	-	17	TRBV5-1	CASSHAGTRLGSYEQYF	TGCGCCAGCAGTCATGCCGGGACAAGGTTAGGGTCCTACGAGCAGTACTTC
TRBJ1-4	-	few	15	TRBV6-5	CASSYSEQPNEKLFF	TGTGCCAGCAGTTACTCAGAACAGCCTAATGAAAAACTGTTTTTT
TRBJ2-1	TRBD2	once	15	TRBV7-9	CASSGGTSPGNEQFF	TGTGCCAGCAGCGGAGGGACTAGCCCGGGTAATGAGCAGTTCTTC
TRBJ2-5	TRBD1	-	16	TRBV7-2	CASSLDRTGVGETQYF	TGTGCCAGCAGCTTAGATAGGACAGGGGTGGGAGAGACCCAGTACTTC
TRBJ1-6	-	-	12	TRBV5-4	CASSRDSSPLHF	TGTGCCAGCAGCCGGGACTCTTCACCCCTCCACTTT
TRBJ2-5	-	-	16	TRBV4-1	CASSQPGKGGQETQYF	TGCGCCAGCAGCCAACCCGGCAAAGGGGGCCAAGAGACCCAGTACTTC
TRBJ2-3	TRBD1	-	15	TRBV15	CATSRDGQDTDTQYF	TGTGCCACCAGCAGAGATGGACAGGACACAGATACGCAGTATTTT
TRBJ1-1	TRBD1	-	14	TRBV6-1	CASSEDRGNTEAFF	TGTGCCAGCAGTGAAGACAGGGGGAACACTGAAGCTTTCTTT
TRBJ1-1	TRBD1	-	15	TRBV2	CANPGQGRGITEAFF	TGTGCCAACCCGGGACAGGGGCGGGGGATAACTGAAGCTTTCTTT
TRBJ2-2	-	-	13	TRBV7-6	CASSLASSGELFF	TGTGCCAGCAGCTTAGCTTCGAGCGGGGAGCTGTTTTTT